This T cell receptor (beta chain) was found in a study of blood T cell repertoires in COVID-19. The germline gives CDR1 SGHRS, CDR2 YFSETQ. CDR3 length: 11 amino acids. V was clipped by 4 bases and J by 6 bases, with 5 bases between them. Using immunoSEQ multiplex PCR, the repertoire was profiled, and TCRdb retains in-frame clones only, with some absent. The top ten clones hold about 3.4% of a sample with some 64,000 clones, roughly 86% of them seen once. This TCR came from a man aged 45 to 65 with active COVID-19. The rearrangement links TRBV5-1 to TRBJ2-1; unclear D gene. Material: peripheral blood. The CDR3 nucleotides are TGCGCCAGCAGCGGTAGCAATGAGCAGTTCTTC. This codes for CASSGSNEQFF.